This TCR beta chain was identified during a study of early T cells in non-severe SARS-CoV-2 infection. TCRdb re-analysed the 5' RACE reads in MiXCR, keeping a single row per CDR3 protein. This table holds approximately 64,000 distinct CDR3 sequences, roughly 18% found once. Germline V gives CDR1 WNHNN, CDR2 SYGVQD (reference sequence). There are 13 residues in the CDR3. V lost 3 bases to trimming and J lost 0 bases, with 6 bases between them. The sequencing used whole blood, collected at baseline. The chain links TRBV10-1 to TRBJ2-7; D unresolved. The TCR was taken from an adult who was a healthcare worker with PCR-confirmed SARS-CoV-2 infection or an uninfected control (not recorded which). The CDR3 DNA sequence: TGCGCCAGCAGTGATTACAGCTCCTACGAGCAGTACTTC. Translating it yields CASSDYSSYEQYF.